The subject of this entry is one TCR beta chain. Its antigen remains unknown. Clones were read by immunoSEQ multiplex PCR, and TCRdb kept only the in-frame ones, dropping some. The sample carries 150,000 to 200,000 clones, around nine tenths recorded once. The V and J ends lost 7 bases and 8 bases respectively, with 12 bases between them. The CDR3 sequence is 12 residues long. Per germline, CDR1 SNHLY and CDR2 FYNNEI. The sample originates from a study of T cell responses to AZD1222 COVID-19 vaccine. Broader study findings: The study sampled repertoires only after the peak T cell response. Just a handful of AZD1222 recipients tested seropositive at baseline.

The rearrangement joins TRBV2 to TRBJ1-5; D is unresolved. The clonotype was recovered from an adult who received the AZD1222 COVID-19 vaccine. The sequences come from peripheral blood, collected 28 days after the second AZD1222 dose. The DNA for the CDR3 is TGTGCCAGCAAGGTGGGCGAGGAGCCCCAGCATTTT. Its protein is CASKVGEEPQHF. Filled out from reference TRBV2 and TRBJ1-5, the complete variable domain reads EPEVTQTPSHQVTQMGQEVILRCVPISNHLYFYWYRQILGQKVEFLVSFYNNEISEKSEIFDDQFSVERPDGSNFTLKIRSTKLEDSAMYFCASKVGEEPQHFGDGTRLSIL.